The sample holds one count of the clone carrying this TCR beta chain. Seattle cases were enrolled at active infection and followed longitudinally. The record originates from a study of blood T cell repertoires in COVID-19. Overall study context: Sites across the United States, Italy and Spain contributed samples from acute and convalescent COVID-19. The cDNA or gDNA used as material had been derived from T cells, B-cell-depleted T cells, or PBMCs.

Germline-derived CDR1 and CDR2 are KGHSH and LQKENI. Trimming removed 5 bases from V and 3 bases from J, with 11 bases in between. This CDR3 has 13 residues. Original processing notes: From reference gene primer amplification, estimates of nucleated cell counts were derived. Libraries were prepared by immunoSEQ multiplex PCR; TCRdb keeps only in-frame clonotypes and omits some of them. That table gives V, J and clone size, and the DNA gave D and trimming. This table has more than 150,000 clones, approximately 90% appearing once. The source material was peripheral blood. The chain employs TRBV18 and TRBJ2-7; TRBD1 is a possible D gene (5 bases). The receptor was isolated from a woman between 70 and 85 years old with COVID-19, enrolled during active disease. CDR3 residues: CASSVGALYEQYF. The CDR3, as DNA: TGTGCCAGCTCAGTAGGGGCCCTCTACGAGCAGTACTTC.